This T cell receptor (beta chain) was found in a study of post-analysis software for immune sequencing data. For the study at large: Relapsing-remitting, secondary progressive and progressive-relapsing multiple sclerosis were all included among the disease courses. Study results and caveats: Significantly decreased normalized Chao1 diversity was recorded for multiple sclerosis patients relative to controls. Same-batch samples co-clustered strongly by F measure. In patients, four to six TRBV segments were more frequent than in controls, with TRBV5-6, TRBV5-1 and TRBV20-1 among them.

Sequencing libraries made from TCR beta cDNA carried unique molecular identifiers. There were about 1 to 10 million T cells, and 480,000 or so cDNA molecules came from them. MiXCR, applied by TCRdb to the PCR reads, yields one record per CDR3 protein. The top ten hold about 8% of the sample, which has 400,000 to 500,000 distinct CDR3 sequences, 35% to 45% seen once. The germline CDR1 and CDR2 sequences are MNHEY and SVGEGT. The J segment lost 3 bases and the V segment lost 0 bases, leaving 7 bases of the junction unmatched. The CDR3 runs 16 residues. This clonotype came up once. Antigen: not known. The sequenced sample consisted of blood. This sequence was found in a girl aged 2-15 years with multiple sclerosis. The V call is TRBV6-2 or TRBV6-3, the J call TRBJ1-2; 7 nucleotides match TRBD1. The DNA of the CDR3 is TGTGCCAGCAGTTACTCGATTCGGACAGGTGACTATGGCTACACCTTC. This codes for CASSYSIRTGDYGYTF.